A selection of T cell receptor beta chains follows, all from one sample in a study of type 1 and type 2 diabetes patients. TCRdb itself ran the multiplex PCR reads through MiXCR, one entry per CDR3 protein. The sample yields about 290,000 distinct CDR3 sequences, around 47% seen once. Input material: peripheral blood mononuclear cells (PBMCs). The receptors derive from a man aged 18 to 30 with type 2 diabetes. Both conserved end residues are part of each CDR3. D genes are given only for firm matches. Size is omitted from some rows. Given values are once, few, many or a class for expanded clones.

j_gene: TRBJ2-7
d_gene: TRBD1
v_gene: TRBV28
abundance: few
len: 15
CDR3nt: TGTGCCAGCAGTTTAACCGGGACAGGGAACCACGAGCAGTACTTC
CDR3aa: CASSLTGTGNHEQYF

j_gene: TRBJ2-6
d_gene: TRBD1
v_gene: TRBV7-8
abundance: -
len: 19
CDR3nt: TGTGCCAGCAGCTTAGGGGGGACAGGGGGCGCTTCTGGGGCCAACGTCCTGACTTTC
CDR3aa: CASSLGGTGGASGANVLTF

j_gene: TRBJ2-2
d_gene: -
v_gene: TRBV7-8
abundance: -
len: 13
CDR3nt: TGTGCCAGCAGCTTTTCCCCGGCGGGGGAGCTGTTTTTT
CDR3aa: CASSFSPAGELFF

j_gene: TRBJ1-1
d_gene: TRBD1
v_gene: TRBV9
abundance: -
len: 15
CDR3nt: TGTGCCAGCAGCGAAAGGGGACAGCTGAACACTGAAGCTTTCTTT
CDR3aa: CASSERGQLNTEAFF

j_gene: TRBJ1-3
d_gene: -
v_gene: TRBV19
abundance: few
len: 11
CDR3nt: TGTGCCAGTAGTATTGGAAACACCATATATTTT
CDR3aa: CASSIGNTIYF

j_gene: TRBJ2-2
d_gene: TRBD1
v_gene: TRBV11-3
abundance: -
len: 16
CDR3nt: TGTGCCAGCAGCCCGAGGACAGGGCGAGACACCGGGGAGCTGTTTTTT
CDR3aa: CASSPRTGRDTGELFF

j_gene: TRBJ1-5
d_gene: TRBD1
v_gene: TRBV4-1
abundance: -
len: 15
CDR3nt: TGCGCCAGCAGCCAGGGACAGGGGGGTAAACAGCCCCAGCATTTT
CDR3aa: CASSQGQGGKQPQHF

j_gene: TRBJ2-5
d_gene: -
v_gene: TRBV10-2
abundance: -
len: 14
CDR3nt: TGCGCCAGCAGTGCCCCTAGGGTCCAAGAGACCCAGTACTTC
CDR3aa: CASSAPRVQETQYF

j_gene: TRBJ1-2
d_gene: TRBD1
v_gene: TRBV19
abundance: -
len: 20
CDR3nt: TGTGCCAGTAGTATCTTGGTGCTCGGAGGAGGGGGCGCCGCGTCAGAGGGCTACACCTTC
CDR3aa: CASSILVLGGGGAASEGYTF

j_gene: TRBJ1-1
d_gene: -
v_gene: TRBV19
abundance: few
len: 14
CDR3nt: TGTGCCAGTAGTATAGCAGGGGAGAACACTGAAGCTTTCTTT
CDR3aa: CASSIAGENTEAFF

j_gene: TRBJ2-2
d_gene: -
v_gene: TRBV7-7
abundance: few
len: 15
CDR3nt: TGTGCCAGCAGCCTGTCCCGGGACAACACCGGGGAGCTGTTTTTT
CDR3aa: CASSLSRDNTGELFF

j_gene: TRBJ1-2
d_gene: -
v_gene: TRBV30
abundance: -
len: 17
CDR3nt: TGTGCCTGGAGGCCCCCGGGGGGCCTATCTCCCTCATGGGGCTACACCTTC
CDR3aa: CAWRPPGGLSPSWGYTF

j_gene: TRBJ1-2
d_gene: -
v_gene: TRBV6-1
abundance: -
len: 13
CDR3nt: TGTGCCAGCAGGAAACCGGGCCCCTATGGCTACACCTTC
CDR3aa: CASRKPGPYGYTF

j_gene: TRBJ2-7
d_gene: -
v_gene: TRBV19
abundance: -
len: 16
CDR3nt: TGTGCCAGTAGTACTTGGGTGGCGGACGGACCCTACGAGCAGTACTTC
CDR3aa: CASSTWVADGPYEQYF

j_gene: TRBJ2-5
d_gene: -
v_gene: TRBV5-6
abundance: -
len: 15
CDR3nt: TGTGCCAGCAGCTGGCCGCCGGGACTTCAAGAGACCCAGTACTTC
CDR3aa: CASSWPPGLQETQYF

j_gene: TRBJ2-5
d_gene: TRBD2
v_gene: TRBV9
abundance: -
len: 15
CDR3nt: TGTGCCAGCAGCCCTGGCGGGGGGGCTCGGGAGACCCAGTACTTC
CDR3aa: CASSPGGGARETQYF

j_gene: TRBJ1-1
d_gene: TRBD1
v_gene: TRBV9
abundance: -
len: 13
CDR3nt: TGTGCCAGCAGCGTTTCAGGGGGCGTTGAAGCTTTCTTT
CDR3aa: CASSVSGGVEAFF

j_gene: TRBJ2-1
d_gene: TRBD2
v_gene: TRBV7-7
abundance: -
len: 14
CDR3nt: TGTGCTAGCAGCTTAGTCGGGGGGGACGGTGAGCAGTTCTTC
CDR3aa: CASSLVGGDGEQFF

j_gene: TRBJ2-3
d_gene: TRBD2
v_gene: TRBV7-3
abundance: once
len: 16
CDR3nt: TGTGCCAGCAGCCCTAGCGGGGGGGCCCCCACAGATACGCAGTATTTT
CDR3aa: CASSPSGGAPTDTQYF

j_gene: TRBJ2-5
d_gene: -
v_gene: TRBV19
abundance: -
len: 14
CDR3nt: TGTGCCAGTAGTATATCGGACTTAGAAGAGACCCAGTACTTC
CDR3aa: CASSISDLEETQYF

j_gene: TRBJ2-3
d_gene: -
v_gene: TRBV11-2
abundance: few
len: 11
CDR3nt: TGTGCCAGTCTTCAAACAGATACGCAGTATTTT
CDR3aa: CASLQTDTQYF

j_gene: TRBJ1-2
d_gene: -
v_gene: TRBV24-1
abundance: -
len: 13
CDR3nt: TGTGCCACCATCAGGGTGCCCTTGTATGACTACACCTTC
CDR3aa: CATIRVPLYDYTF

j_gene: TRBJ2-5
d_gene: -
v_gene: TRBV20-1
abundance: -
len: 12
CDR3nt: TGCAGTGCTATGTGGGGCGCAGAGACCCAGTACTTC
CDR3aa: CSAMWGAETQYF

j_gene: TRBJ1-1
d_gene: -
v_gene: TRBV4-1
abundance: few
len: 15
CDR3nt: TGCGCCAGCAGCCAAGATTACGGCGGGGGCGCTGAAGCTTTCTTT
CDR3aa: CASSQDYGGGAEAFF

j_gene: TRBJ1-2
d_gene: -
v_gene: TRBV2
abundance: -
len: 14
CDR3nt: TGTGCCAGCAGCCGGGACGGAGATAACTATGGCTACACCTTC
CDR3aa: CASSRDGDNYGYTF

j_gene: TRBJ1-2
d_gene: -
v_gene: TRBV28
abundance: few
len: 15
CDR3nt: TGTGCCAGCAGTTCCAACAGGGAGTTATACTATGGCTACACCTTC
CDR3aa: CASSSNRELYYGYTF

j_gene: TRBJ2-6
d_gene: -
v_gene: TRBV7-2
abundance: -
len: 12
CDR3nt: TGTGCCAGCAGCTCCACCGGGACTCCTTCTCACTTC
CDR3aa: CASSSTGTPSHF

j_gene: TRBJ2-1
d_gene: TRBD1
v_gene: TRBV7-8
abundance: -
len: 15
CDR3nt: TGTGCCAGCAGCTTAACCACAGGGGTGTGCAATGAGCAGTTCTTC
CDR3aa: CASSLTTGVCNEQFF

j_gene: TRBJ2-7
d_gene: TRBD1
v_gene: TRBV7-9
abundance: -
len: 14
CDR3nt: TGTGCCAGCAGCCCAACGACAGGGCTGTCCGAGCAGTACTTC
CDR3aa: CASSPTTGLSEQYF

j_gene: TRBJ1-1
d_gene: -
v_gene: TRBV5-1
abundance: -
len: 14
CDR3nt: TGCGCCAGCAGCCCCCCACCTGGGTACACTGAAGCTTTCTTT
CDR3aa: CASSPPPGYTEAFF

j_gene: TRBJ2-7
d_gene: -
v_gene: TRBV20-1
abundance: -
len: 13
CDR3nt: TGCAGTGCTAGTAAGGACGTAGCCTACGAGCAGTACTTC
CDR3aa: CSASKDVAYEQYF

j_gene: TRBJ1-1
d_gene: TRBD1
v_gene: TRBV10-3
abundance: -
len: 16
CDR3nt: TGTGCCTCGAACCCCGGGACAGGTACCCCTGGCACTGAAGCTTTCTTT
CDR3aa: CASNPGTGTPGTEAFF

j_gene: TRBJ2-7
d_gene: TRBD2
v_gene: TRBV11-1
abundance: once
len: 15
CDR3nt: TGTGCCAGCAGCTCTAGCGGATTTTCCTCCTACGAGCAGTACTTC
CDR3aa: CASSSSGFSSYEQYF

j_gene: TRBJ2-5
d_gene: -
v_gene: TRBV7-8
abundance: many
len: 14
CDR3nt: TGTGCCAGCAGCTTCGGGTTGTACCAAGAGACCCAGTACTTC
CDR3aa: CASSFGLYQETQYF

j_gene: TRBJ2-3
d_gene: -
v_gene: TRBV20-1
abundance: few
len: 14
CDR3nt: TGCAGTGCTAGTGGAGACGGTAGCACAGATACGCAGTATTTT
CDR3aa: CSASGDGSTDTQYF

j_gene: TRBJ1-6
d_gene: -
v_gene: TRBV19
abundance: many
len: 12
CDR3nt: TGTGCCAGTAGCCCAGGGGTTTCCACCCTCCACTTT
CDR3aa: CASSPGVSTLHF

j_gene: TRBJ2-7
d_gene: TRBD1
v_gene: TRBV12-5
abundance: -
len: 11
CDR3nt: TGTGCTACGACAGGGCACTACGAGCAGTACTTC
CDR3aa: CATTGHYEQYF

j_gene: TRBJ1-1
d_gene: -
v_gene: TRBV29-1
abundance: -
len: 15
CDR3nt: TGCAGCGTTCTAATCCACATTACAGTGAACACTGAAGCTTTCTTT
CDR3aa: CSVLIHITVNTEAFF

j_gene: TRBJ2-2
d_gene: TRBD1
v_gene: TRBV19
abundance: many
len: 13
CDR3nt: TGTGCCAGTATCGACAGGGCGAGCGGGGAGCTGTTTTTT
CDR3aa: CASIDRASGELFF

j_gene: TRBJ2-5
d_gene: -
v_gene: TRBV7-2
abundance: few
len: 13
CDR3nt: TGTGCCAGCAGCGGCCAACCAGGGGAGACCCAGTACTTC
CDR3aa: CASSGQPGETQYF

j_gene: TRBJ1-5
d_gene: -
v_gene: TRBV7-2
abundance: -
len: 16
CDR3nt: TGTGCCAGCAGCTTAGGTTCCGGGACACGGGAAATGGCCCAGCATTTT
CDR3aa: CASSLGSGTREMAQHF

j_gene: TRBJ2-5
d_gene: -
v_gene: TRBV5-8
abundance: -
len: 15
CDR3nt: TGTGCCAGCAGCTTGCTCCAGGGGGGCGGAGAGACCCAGTACTTC
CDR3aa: CASSLLQGGGETQYF

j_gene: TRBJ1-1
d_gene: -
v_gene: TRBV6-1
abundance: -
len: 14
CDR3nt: TGTGCCGGCCAATTAGATCGGGTGGGAACTGAAGCTTTCTTT
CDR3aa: CAGQLDRVGTEAFF

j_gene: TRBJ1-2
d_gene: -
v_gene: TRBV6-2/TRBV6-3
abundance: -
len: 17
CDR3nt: TGTGCCAGCAGTTATGCCGCCACTGGACGGGGTGGAAATGGCTACACCTTC
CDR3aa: CASSYAATGRGGNGYTF

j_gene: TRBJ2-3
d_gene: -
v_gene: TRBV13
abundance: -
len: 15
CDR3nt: TGTGCCAGCAGGACGGGACTCACGCCTTTGGGTACGCAGTATTTT
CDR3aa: CASRTGLTPLGTQYF

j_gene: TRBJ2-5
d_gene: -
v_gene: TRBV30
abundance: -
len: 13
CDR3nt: TGTGCCTGGAGTAATCAGGGAGGTGAGACCCAGTACTTC
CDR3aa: CAWSNQGGETQYF

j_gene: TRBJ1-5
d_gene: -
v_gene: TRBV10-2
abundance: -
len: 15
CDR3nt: TGCGCCAGCAGCTGGAGGGGGGGAAGCAATCAGCCCCAGCATTTT
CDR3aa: CASSWRGGSNQPQHF

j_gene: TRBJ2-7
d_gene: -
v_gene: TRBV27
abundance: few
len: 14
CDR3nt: TGTGCCAGCAGTCCCCGAGGCAGCTCCTACGAGCAGTACTTC
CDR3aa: CASSPRGSSYEQYF

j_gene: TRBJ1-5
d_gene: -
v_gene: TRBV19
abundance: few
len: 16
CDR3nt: TGTGCCAGTAGCCCCTCGGGAGCGGGATTCAATCAGCCCCAGCATTTT
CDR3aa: CASSPSGAGFNQPQHF